A single sample gave rise to the 23 T cell receptor beta chains below, sequenced in a study of cytomegalovirus exposure and HLA in healthy donors. With 60 Vbeta and 13 Jbeta primers, the PCR was carried out. Using immunoSEQ multiplex PCR, the repertoire was profiled, and TCRdb retains in-frame clones only, with some absent. The top ten clones hold approximately 5.5% of a sample with roughly 150,000 clones, almost 85% of them seen once. What was sequenced was PBMCs. All receptors derive from a man aged 25 to 40 in good health and CMV-seropositive.

CDR3 nucleotides: TGCGCCAGCAGCTACTCGACACTTATGGATTCACCCCTCCACTTT. Its translation is CASSYSTLMDSPLHF. The rearrangement joins TRBV5-1 to TRBJ1-6; no clear D. Trimming left V 3 bases short and J 8 bases short, with 15 bases between. CDR3 length: 15 residues. Germline V gene sequence: CDR1 SGHRS, CDR2 YFSETQ.

V gene TRBV19 combines with J gene TRBJ2-1; 12 nucleotides match TRBD2. The CDR3 extends over 19 amino acids. V gave up 7 bases and J gave up 4 bases; unmatched junction bases: 17. CDR1 is LNHDA, CDR2 SQIVND, per germline (reference sequence). The CDR3 bases are TGTGCCAGTACCACGACTAGCGGGAGAGCCAATAGGAATTACAATGAGCAGTTCTTC. Residues: CASTTTSGRANRNYNEQFF.

The V gene is TRBV27, the J gene TRBJ1-1, with D perhaps TRBD1 (5 bases). V gave up 6 bases and J gave up 6 bases, with 14 bases separating them. Germline CDR1 reads MNHEY; CDR2 reads SMNVEV (reference sequence). The CDR3 runs to 13 residues. The CDR3 reads CASRLLGVPEAFF. The CDR3 nucleotides read TGTGCCAGCAGACTCCTAGGGGTTCCTGAAGCTTTCTTT.

V usage is TRBV6-5 and J usage is TRBJ2-3; D is unclear. The CDR3 consists of 15 residues. Trimming took off 0 bases at V and 1 base at J, with 8 bases between the two ends. Germline lookup yields CDR1 MNHEY and CDR2 SVGAGI. CDR3 sequence: CASSYSGFGTDTQYF. The CDR3 nucleotides are TGTGCCAGCAGTTACTCGGGCTTCGGCACAGATACGCAGTATTTT.

The DNA of the CDR3 is TGCGCCAGCAGCGCAGGGACAGGGGCTTGGAATGGCTACACCTTC. This gives the protein CASSAGTGAWNGYTF. The chain employs TRBV5-1 and TRBJ1-2, with 10 bases identical to TRBD1. Germline V gene lookup returns CDR1 SGHRS and CDR2 YFSETQ. The junction had 9 bases not matched to a gene; V was cut back by 4 bases and J by 6 bases. There are 15 residues in the CDR3.

The chain carries TRBV7-9 and TRBJ2-3; a possible D gene is TRBD1 (6 bases). V gave up 2 bases and J gave up 2 bases, with 20 bases separating them. CDR3 length equals 18 residues. Germline V gene data show CDR1 as SEHNR and CDR2 as FQNEAQ (reference sequence). The CDR3 loop reads CASSLLRLGDTYTDTQYF. CDR3 in DNA: TGTGCCAGCAGCTTATTACGTCTGGGGGACACGTACACAGATACGCAGTATTTT.

The rearrangement joins TRBV29-1 to TRBJ2-7, with 9 bases aligning to TRBD2. This CDR3 comprises 13 residues. Germline CDR1 SQVTM, CDR2 ANQGSEA. V lost 7 bases and J lost 2; bases outside the gene matches: 6. The CDR3 loop is CSGRAGGTYEQYF. The CDR3 coding sequence is TGCAGCGGACGGGCGGGAGGGACCTACGAGCAGTACTTC.

The V gene is TRBV28, the J gene TRBJ2-7; the match to TRBD1 covers 10 bases. The V segment lost 4 bases and the J segment 2 bases; nucleotides outside the gene matches: 8. From germline, CDR1 is MDHEN and CDR2 SYDVKM. The CDR3 has 16 amino acids. DNA for the CDR3: TGTGCCAGCAGTTCACCGTGGACAGGGGGGACCTACGAGCAGTACTTC. Translating it yields CASSSPWTGGTYEQYF.

Of note for this clone: A junction end diverges from the germline sequence, so it may reflect a read error. The J gene is TRBJ1-1, the V gene TRBV6-1; D is perhaps TRBD1 (6 bases). This CDR3 is built from 12 residues. From germline, CDR1 is MNHNS and CDR2 SASEGT. This chain's CDR3 is CAIRYRDTEAFF. The CDR3 DNA sequence: TGTGCCATCAGGTACCGGGACACAGAAGCTTTCTTT.

This clone was observed many times. This CDR3 reads CASSQEGASGGVNEQFF. CDR3 bases: TGCGCCAGCAGCCAAGAGGGTGCGAGCGGGGGAGTCAATGAGCAGTTCTTC. The chain links TRBV4-3 to TRBJ2-1; 8 nucleotides line up with TRBD2. The J segment lost 6 bases and the V segment lost 0 bases, leaving 10 bases of the junction unmatched. The CDR3 sequence is 17 residues long. Germline V lookup: CDR1 LGHNA, CDR2 YSLEER.

This clone appeared once. V gene TRBV7-8 combines with J gene TRBJ2-3, with 12 bases lining up with TRBD1. The CDR3 has 15 amino acids. The ends lost 5 bases at V and 7 bases at J; junction bases unmatched: 7. Germline V CDR1 and CDR2: SGHVS, FQNEAQ. CDR3 residues: CASSPRDRGRNTQYF. As DNA, the CDR3 is TGTGCCAGCAGCCCCCGGGACAGGGGGCGAAATACGCAGTATTTT.

The chain employs TRBV5-4 and TRBJ1-1; D is uncertain. Germline V CDR1 and CDR2: SGHNT, YYREEE (reference sequence). The germline V and J ends were trimmed by 0 bases and 1 base, with 13 bases remaining between them. This CDR3 comprises 16 residues. The CDR3 sequence: CASSLGEGARNTEAFF. DNA of the CDR3: TGTGCCAGCAGCTTGGGTGAGGGCGCGAGGAACACTGAAGCTTTCTTT. Full variable domain (remainder filled in from reference TRBV5-4 and TRBJ1-1): ETGVTQSPTHLIKTRGQQVTLRCSSQSGHNTVSWYQQALGQGPQFIFQYYREEENGRGNFPPRFSGLQFPNYSSELNVNALELDDSALYLCASSLGEGARNTEAFFGQGTRLTVV.

The V and J genes are TRBV15 and TRBJ2-1; TRBD2 agrees at 9 bases. CDR3 size: 17 residues. The V gene's germline CDR1 is LNHNV and CDR2 YYDKDF (reference sequence). V gave up 2 bases and J gave up 1 base; unmatched junction bases: 6. The CDR3 here is CATSRWGSGGSYNEQFF. The CDR3 nucleotides are TGTGCCACCAGCAGATGGGGTAGCGGGGGTTCCTACAATGAGCAGTTCTTC.

The chain carries TRBV28 and TRBJ1-3, with TRBD1 matching 10 bases. Germline CDR1 and CDR2: MDHEN and SYDVKM. CDR3 size: 15 residues. With V trimmed by 5 bases and J by 7 bases, 8 bases remained unmatched. CDR3 DNA: TGTGCCAGCAGTAGGTCGGGACAGGGGTCGAACACCATATATTTT. Translating gives CASSRSGQGSNTIYF.

This rearrangement joins TRBV27 to TRBJ1-2; 11 nucleotides align to TRBD1. Germline V CDR1 and CDR2: MNHEY, SMNVEV (reference sequence). V shed 8 bases, J shed 4 bases, and the junction held 0 bases outside the gene matches. CDR3 length equals 12 residues. CDR3 in DNA: TGTGCCAGCGGACAGGGGGCCTATGGCTACACCTTC. This encodes CASGQGAYGYTF.

In this sample, this clone turned up a few times. This rearrangement joins TRBV5-6 to TRBJ1-1; D gene uncertain. The CDR3 loop spans 13 amino acids. Germline assignment: CDR1 SGHDT and CDR2 YYEEEE. V lost 2 bases and J lost 3, with 8 bases in between. CDR3 coding DNA: TGTGCCAGCAGCTTTCCCCTCTACACTGAAGCTTTCTTT. Translating it yields CASSFPLYTEAFF.

The V gene is TRBV7-9, the J gene TRBJ2-5; D unresolved. This CDR3 is 15 amino acids long. Germline V lookup: CDR1 SEHNR, CDR2 FQNEAQ (reference sequence). Trimming removed 5 bases at V and 1 base at J, with 14 bases between. In DNA form, the CDR3 reads TGTGCCAGCAGCCTCTTATTAGTGGTCCAAGAGACCCAGTACTTC. This translates into CASSLLLVVQETQYF.

The chain recombines TRBV6-4 with TRBJ1-6; D is ambiguous. The germline CDR1 and CDR2 sequences are MRHNA and SNTAGT. The CDR3 contains 15 residues. V was trimmed by 5 bases and J by 8 bases, leaving 16 bases between them. The CDR3 sequence is CASSQTAGGDSPLHF. The CDR3 nucleotides read TGTGCCAGCAGTCAAACAGCCGGCGGGGATTCACCCCTCCACTTT.

DNA of the CDR3: TGTGCCAGCAGCACGAGCCCCACAGATACGCAGTATTTT. This gives the protein CASSTSPTDTQYF. This sequence joins TRBV28 and TRBJ2-3; no reliable D call. The CDR3 extends over 13 amino acids. The germline V and J ends were trimmed by 6 bases and 2 bases, with 9 bases remaining between them. Germline values: CDR1 MDHEN, CDR2 SYDVKM.

V and J are TRBV6-5 and TRBJ2-7; 7 bases fit TRBD2. Germline V CDR1 and CDR2: MNHEY, SVGAGI. Trimming removed 2 bases from V and 4 bases from J; junction bases left unmatched: 2. This CDR3 has 13 residues. Here the CDR3 reads CASSYGGEYEQYF. CDR3 sequence (DNA): TGTGCCAGCAGTTACGGGGGGGAATACGAGCAGTACTTC.

V is TRBV5-6 and J is TRBJ1-4; the match to TRBD1 covers 7 bases. The CDR3 has 15 residues. After removal of 4 bases from V and 5 bases from J, the junction contained 8 bases not matched to a gene. Germline lookup yields CDR1 SGHDT and CDR2 YYEEEE. CDR3 protein: CASSLPGTENEKLFF. As DNA, the CDR3 is TGTGCCAGCAGCCTCCCCGGGACAGAAAATGAAAAACTGTTTTTT. Looking up the rest from reference TRBV5-6 and TRBJ1-4 gives the full variable domain: DAGVTQSPTHLIKTRGQQVTLRCSPKSGHDTVSWYQQALGQGPQFIFQYYEEEERQRGNFPDRFSGHQFPNYSSELNVNALLLGDSALYLCASSLPGTENEKLFFGSGTQLSVL.

J is TRBJ2-3 and V is TRBV7-9; 10 bases are a match to TRBD2. V lost 5 bases and J lost 0; bases outside the gene matches: 14. The CDR3 is made up of 19 amino acids. Per the germline V gene, CDR1 is SEHNR and CDR2 is FQNEAQ (reference sequence). CDR3 sequence: CASSQTALAGITSTDTQYF. The CDR3 DNA is TGTGCCAGCAGCCAAACAGCACTAGCGGGGATTACTAGCACAGATACGCAGTATTTT.

The chain uses TRBV16 and TRBJ2-2, with 10 bases that match TRBD2. This CDR3 comprises 18 residues. J gave up 6 bases and V 0 bases, and 10 bases lay outside the gene matches. CDR1 and CDR2 from the germline V gene are KGHSY and FQNENV. This CDR3 is CASSQSGTSVGVPGELFF. DNA of the CDR3: TGTGCCAGCAGCCAATCAGGGACTAGCGTCGGAGTCCCCGGGGAGCTGTTTTTT.